The rows below give T cell receptor beta chains drawn from one sample of a study of OX40 agonist ivuxolimab in advanced cancers. Method: immunoSEQ multiplex PCR; TCRdb's copy keeps in-frame clones and lacks some. The table records over 45,000 clones, around 80% of them present only once. The starting material was CD4+ or CD8+ T cells sorted from blood, obtained in a trial of the OX40 agonist ivuxolimab. These TCRs come from an adult with an advanced solid tumor such as melanoma, head and neck, liver or kidney cancer. Both conserved end residues are part of each CDR3. D genes are given only for firm matches. A clone size is listed for some rows: how often the clone was seen (once, few, many), or a class if it is expanded.

j_call: TRBJ1-5; d_call: TRBD1; v_call: TRBV5-6; clone_size: -; cdr3_aa: CASSLQGGGNQPQHF; cdr3_nt: TGTGCCAGCAGCTTGCAGGGGGGAGGCAATCAGCCCCAGCATTTT
j_call: TRBJ2-1; d_call: TRBD2; v_call: TRBV19; clone_size: -; cdr3_aa: CASNAGTTSGDEQFF; cdr3_nt: TGTGCCAGTAACGCCGGGACGACCAGCGGGGATGAGCAGTTCTTC
j_call: TRBJ1-1; d_call: -; v_call: TRBV14; clone_size: -; cdr3_aa: CASSPHSPMNTEAFF; cdr3_nt: TGTGCCAGCAGCCCCCACAGCCCCATGAACACTGAAGCTTTCTTT
j_call: TRBJ2-2; d_call: -; v_call: TRBV12-5; clone_size: -; cdr3_aa: CASGFPTGELFF; cdr3_nt: TGTGCTAGTGGTTTTCCCACCGGGGAGCTGTTTTTT
j_call: TRBJ2-3; d_call: TRBD2; v_call: TRBV28; clone_size: -; cdr3_aa: CASPGGGTQYF; cdr3_nt: TGTGCCAGTCCGGGAGGGGGTACGCAGTATTTT
j_call: TRBJ2-1; d_call: -; v_call: TRBV6-4; clone_size: -; cdr3_aa: CASRGGALDNEQFF; cdr3_nt: TGTGCCAGCAGGGGGGGGGCCTTGGACAATGAGCAGTTCTTC
j_call: TRBJ2-5; d_call: TRBD2; v_call: TRBV2; clone_size: -; cdr3_aa: CASSERGLAGLETQYF; cdr3_nt: TGTGCCAGCAGTGAAAGGGGACTAGCGGGACTGGAGACCCAGTACTTC
j_call: TRBJ1-1; d_call: -; v_call: TRBV7-2; clone_size: -; cdr3_aa: CASTITTTAEAFF; cdr3_nt: TGTGCCAGCACGATAACAACAACGGCTGAAGCTTTCTTT
j_call: TRBJ2-2; d_call: -; v_call: TRBV19; clone_size: -; cdr3_aa: CASSPRRAGELFF; cdr3_nt: TGTGCCAGTAGTCCTCGGAGGGCCGGGGAGCTGTTTTTT
j_call: TRBJ2-1; d_call: TRBD1; v_call: TRBV28; clone_size: -; cdr3_aa: CASSLSGTGDKFF; cdr3_nt: TGTGCCAGCAGTTTATCCGGGACAGGGGATAAGTTCTTC
j_call: TRBJ1-2; d_call: -; v_call: TRBV13; clone_size: few; cdr3_aa: CASSLGGQYYGYTF; cdr3_nt: TGTGCCAGCAGCTTAGGGGGGCAGTACTATGGCTACACCTTC
j_call: TRBJ2-3; d_call: -; v_call: TRBV27; clone_size: once; cdr3_aa: CASSPLGTPSDTQYF; cdr3_nt: TGTGCCAGCAGTCCTCTCGGGACTCCCTCAGATACGCAGTATTTT
j_call: TRBJ2-2; d_call: -; v_call: TRBV9; clone_size: -; cdr3_aa: CASSVGTNGELFF; cdr3_nt: TGTGCCAGCAGCGTGGGGACGAACGGGGAGCTGTTTTTT
j_call: TRBJ1-6; d_call: -; v_call: TRBV7-8; clone_size: once; cdr3_aa: CASNVDTGRIYNSPLHF; cdr3_nt: TGTGCCAGCAATGTGGACACAGGGAGGATCTATAATTCACCCCTCCACTTT
j_call: TRBJ1-5; d_call: TRBD1; v_call: TRBV19; clone_size: many; cdr3_aa: CASKIRDRDQPQHF; cdr3_nt: TGTGCCAGTAAGATACGGGACAGAGATCAGCCCCAGCATTTT
j_call: TRBJ1-1; d_call: -; v_call: TRBV2; clone_size: -; cdr3_aa: CASRNAPEAFF; cdr3_nt: TGTGCCAGCCGTAATGCCCCTGAAGCTTTCTTT
j_call: TRBJ2-7; d_call: -; v_call: TRBV6-5; clone_size: -; cdr3_aa: CASRAAPEVAEQYF; cdr3_nt: TGTGCCAGCAGGGCGGCCCCGGAGGTTGCGGAGCAGTACTTC
j_call: TRBJ2-7; d_call: TRBD2; v_call: TRBV27; clone_size: -; cdr3_aa: CASSASGRAPYEQYF; cdr3_nt: TGTGCCAGCAGTGCTAGCGGGAGGGCCCCCTACGAGCAGTACTTC
j_call: TRBJ1-2; d_call: -; v_call: TRBV7-8; clone_size: -; cdr3_aa: CASSLAVDPRGGYTF; cdr3_nt: TGTGCCAGCAGCTTAGCTGTGGATCCCCGGGGGGGCTACACCTTC
j_call: TRBJ1-2; d_call: -; v_call: TRBV5-4; clone_size: -; cdr3_aa: CASSNLQSAGYYGYTF; cdr3_nt: TGTGCCAGCAGCAACCTCCAATCCGCCGGCTACTATGGCTACACCTTC
j_call: TRBJ1-1; d_call: -; v_call: TRBV5-1; clone_size: -; cdr3_aa: CASSWSMNTEAFF; cdr3_nt: TGCGCCAGCAGCTGGTCCATGAACACTGAAGCTTTCTTT
j_call: TRBJ2-1; d_call: -; v_call: TRBV15; clone_size: once; cdr3_aa: CATSRGQVPDNEQFF; cdr3_nt: TGTGCCACCAGCAGAGGGCAGGTTCCGGACAATGAGCAGTTCTTC
j_call: TRBJ1-2; d_call: -; v_call: TRBV4-2; clone_size: medium-sized; cdr3_aa: CASSHEGSIVYGYTF; cdr3_nt: TGTGCCAGCAGCCATGAAGGAAGCATAGTCTATGGCTACACCTTC
j_call: TRBJ1-4; d_call: -; v_call: TRBV2; clone_size: -; cdr3_aa: CASKVEGLSEKLFF; cdr3_nt: TGTGCCAGCAAGGTGGAGGGCTTAAGTGAAAAACTGTTTTTT
j_call: TRBJ1-1; d_call: -; v_call: TRBV7-2; clone_size: few; cdr3_aa: CASSLGSWGGEAFF; cdr3_nt: TGTGCCAGCAGCCTAGGGTCTTGGGGGGGTGAAGCTTTCTTT